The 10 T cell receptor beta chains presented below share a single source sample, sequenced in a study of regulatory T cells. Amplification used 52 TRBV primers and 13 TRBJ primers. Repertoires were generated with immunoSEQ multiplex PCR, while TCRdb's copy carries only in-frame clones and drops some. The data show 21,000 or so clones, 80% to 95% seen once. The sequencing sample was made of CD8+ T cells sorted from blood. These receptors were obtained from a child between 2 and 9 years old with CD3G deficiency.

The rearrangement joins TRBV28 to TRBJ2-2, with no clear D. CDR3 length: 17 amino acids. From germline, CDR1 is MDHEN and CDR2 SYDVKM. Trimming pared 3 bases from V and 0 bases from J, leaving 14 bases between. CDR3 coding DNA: TGTGCCAGCAGTTTTTGGGCAGACGACTCGAACACCGGGGAGCTGTTTTTT. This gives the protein CASSFWADDSNTGELFF.

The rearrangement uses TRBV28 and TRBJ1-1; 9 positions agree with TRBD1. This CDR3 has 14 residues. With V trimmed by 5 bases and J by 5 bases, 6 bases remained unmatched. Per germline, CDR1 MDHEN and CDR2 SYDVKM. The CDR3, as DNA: TGTGCCAGCAGTGGACCGGGACAGGGAACTGAAGCTTTCTTT. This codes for CASSGPGQGTEAFF.

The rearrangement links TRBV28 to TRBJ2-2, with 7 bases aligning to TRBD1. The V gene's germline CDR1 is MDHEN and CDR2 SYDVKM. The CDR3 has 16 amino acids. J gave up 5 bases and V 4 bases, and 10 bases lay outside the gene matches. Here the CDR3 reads CASSSVYRGRTGELFF. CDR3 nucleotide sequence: TGTGCCAGCAGTTCGGTCTACAGGGGTAGAACCGGGGAGCTGTTTTTT.

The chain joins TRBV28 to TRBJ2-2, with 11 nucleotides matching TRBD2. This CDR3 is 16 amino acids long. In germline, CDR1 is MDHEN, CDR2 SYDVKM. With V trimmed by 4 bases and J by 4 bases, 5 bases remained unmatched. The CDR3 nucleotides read TGTGCCAGCAGTTCCGAACTAGCGGGAGTCACCGGGGAGCTGTTTTTT. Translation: CASSSELAGVTGELFF.

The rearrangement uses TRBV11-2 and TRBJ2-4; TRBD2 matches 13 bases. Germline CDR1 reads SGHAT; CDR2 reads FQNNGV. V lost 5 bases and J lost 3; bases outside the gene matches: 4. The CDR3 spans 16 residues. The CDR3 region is CASSLRTSGSKNIQYF. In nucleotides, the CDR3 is TGTGCCAGCAGCCTCCGGACTAGCGGGAGCAAAAACATTCAGTACTTC.

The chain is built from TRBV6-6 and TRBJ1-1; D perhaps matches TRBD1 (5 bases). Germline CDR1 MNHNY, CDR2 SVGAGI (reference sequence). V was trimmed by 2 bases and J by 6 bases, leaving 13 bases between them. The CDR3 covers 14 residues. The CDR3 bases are TGTGCCAGCAGTTACGGGGGGTCGGGGGCTGAAGCTTTCTTT. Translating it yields CASSYGGSGAEAFF.

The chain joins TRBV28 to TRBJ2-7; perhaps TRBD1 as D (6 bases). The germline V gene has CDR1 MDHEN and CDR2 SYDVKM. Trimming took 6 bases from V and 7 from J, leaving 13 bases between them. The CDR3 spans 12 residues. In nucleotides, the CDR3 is TGTGCCAGCAGCCCAATCAGGGGTGAGCAGTACTTC. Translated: CASSPIRGEQYF.

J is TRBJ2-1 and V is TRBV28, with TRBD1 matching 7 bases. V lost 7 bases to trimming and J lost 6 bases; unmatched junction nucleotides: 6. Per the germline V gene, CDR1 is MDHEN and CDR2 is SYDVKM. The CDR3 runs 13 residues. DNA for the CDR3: TGTGCCAGCACACGGACAGGCTCCAATGAGCAGTTCTTC. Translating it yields CASTRTGSNEQFF.

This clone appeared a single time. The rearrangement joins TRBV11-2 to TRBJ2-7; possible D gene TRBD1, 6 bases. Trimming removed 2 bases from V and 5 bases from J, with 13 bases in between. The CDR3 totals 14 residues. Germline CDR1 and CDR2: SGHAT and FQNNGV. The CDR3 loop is CASSLNRASHEQYF. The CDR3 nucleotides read TGTGCCAGCAGCTTAAACAGGGCGTCACACGAGCAGTACTTC.

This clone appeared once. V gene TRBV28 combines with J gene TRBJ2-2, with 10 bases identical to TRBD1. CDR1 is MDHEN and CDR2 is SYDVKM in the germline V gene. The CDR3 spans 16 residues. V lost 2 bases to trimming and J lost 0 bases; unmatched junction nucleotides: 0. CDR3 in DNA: TGTGCCAGCAGTTTAGACAGGGGGCCGAACACCGGGGAGCTGTTTTTT. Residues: CASSLDRGPNTGELFF. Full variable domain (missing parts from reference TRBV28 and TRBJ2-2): DVKVTQSSRYLVKRTGEKVFLECVQDMDHENMFWYRQDPGLGLRLIYFSYDVKMKEKGDIPEGYSVSREKKERFSLILESASTNQTSMYLCASSLDRGPNTGELFFGEGSRLTVL.